The next 23 T cell receptor beta chains were all read from a single sample in a study of post-analysis software for immune sequencing data. Study conclusions and caveats: Relative to controls, patients had about five TRBV segments at higher frequency, with TRBV5-6, TRBV5-1 and TRBV20-1 among these.

These receptors lack a known antigen. TCR beta libraries were prepared from cDNA with unique molecular identifiers. MiXCR was run by TCRdb on the PCR reads, yielding one entry per CDR3 protein. The sample contains 650,000 to 850,000 distinct CDR3 sequences, about half of which appear only once. The sequencing sample was made of blood. These receptors all come from a girl aged 10-17 years with multiple sclerosis.

The DNA of the CDR3 is TGTGCCATCAAAGGGGCCTCCGAGCAGTACTTC. It yields the protein CAIKGASEQYF. The V call is TRBV10-3, the J call TRBJ2-7, with a tentative D call TRBD1 (5 bases). Germline loops: CDR1 ENHRY, CDR2 SYGVKD. Trimming pared 7 bases from V and 6 bases from J, leaving 10 bases between. This CDR3 has 11 amino acids.

This clonotype showed up just once. This chain uses TRBV20-1 with TRBJ2-3, with a weak D call TRBD1 (6 bases). V was clipped by 3 bases and J by 14 bases, with 21 bases between them. The CDR3 loop spans 13 amino acids. The germline V gene encodes CDR1 DFQATT and CDR2 SNEGSKA (reference sequence). The CDR3 reads CSARPAGDVLRYF. In DNA, the CDR3 is TGCAGTGCTAGGCCCGCAGGGGACGTTCTTCGGTATTTT.

The chain joins TRBV7-2 to TRBJ2-7, with D possibly matching TRBD2 (6 bases). Germline CDR1 SGHTA, CDR2 FQGNSA. The CDR3 length is 14 residues. The V end lost 6 bases, the J end lost 2 bases, and 14 bases lay between the germline ends. The DNA of the CDR3 is TGTGCCAGCAGAGACTTTGGGGAGGCCTACGAGCAGTACTTC. It specifies CASRDFGEAYEQYF.

V and J are TRBV28 and TRBJ2-3; 9 bases are shared with TRBD1. Germline CDR1 reads MDHEN; CDR2 reads SYDVKM. The CDR3 length is 17 residues. V gave up 3 bases and J gave up 6 bases; unmatched junction bases: 13. CDR3: CASSFHQDRGVLDTQYF. DNA of the CDR3: TGTGCCAGCAGTTTCCACCAGGACAGGGGTGTATTGGATACGCAGTATTTT.

The J gene is TRBJ2-7, the V gene TRBV7-9; 10 bases are shared with TRBD2. CDR1 is SEHNR, CDR2 FQNEAQ, per germline (reference sequence). The CDR3 length is 16 residues. The V gene end was trimmed by 6 bases and the J gene end by 2 bases; junction bases not matched to a gene: 10. The CDR3: CASRDTRTSGTYEQYF. CDR3 DNA sequence: TGTGCCAGCAGGGACACGAGGACTAGCGGAACCTACGAGCAGTACTTC.

The V and J genes are TRBV5-1 and TRBJ1-2; D unclear. V was clipped by 6 bases and J by 0 bases, with 12 bases between them. The germline gives CDR1 SGHRS, CDR2 YFSETQ. CDR3 size: 14 residues. The CDR3 DNA sequence: TGCGCCAGCAAACCATGGTCGACTAACTATGGCTACACCTTC. Translated, it gives CASKPWSTNYGYTF.

J is TRBJ2-5 and V is TRBV6-2 or TRBV6-3; D may be TRBD1 (5 bases). Germline CDR1 MNHEY, CDR2 SVGEGT. With 7 bases removed from V and 4 bases from J, the gap between germline ends came to 10 bases. The length of the CDR3 is 12 residues. DNA of the CDR3: TGTGCCAGCAAGCAGACAGCAGAGACCCAGTACTTC. The encoded protein is CASKQTAETQYF.

This clonotype has more than one count but fewer than ten. The V and J genes are TRBV7-3 and TRBJ2-4; 7 nucleotides align to TRBD2. The assigned J gene may be wrong: the sequence end matches TRBJ2-7 better. The CDR3 is made up of 19 amino acids. Germline values: CDR1 SGHTA, CDR2 FQGTGA. The chain's CDR3 is CANSFIYDGRREWYYEQYF. In nucleotides, the CDR3 is TGTGCGAACAGCTTCATCTATGACGGACGGCGGGAGTGGTACTACGAGCAGTACTTC.

A single count supports this clonotype. The chain employs TRBV15 and TRBJ1-1; possibly TRBD1 for D (5 bases). CDR1 is LNHNV, CDR2 YYDKDF, per germline (reference sequence). This CDR3 is built from 14 residues. The V gene lost 1 base and the J gene lost 4 bases, with 10 bases spanning the gap. CDR3 loop: CATSRVAGGTEAFF. The CDR3 DNA reads as TGTGCCACCAGCAGAGTTGCGGGGGGCACTGAAGCTTTCTTT.

This clonotype was recorded a few times. This rearrangement joins TRBV20-1 to TRBJ2-1; tentative D call: TRBD2 (6 bases). The germline CDR1 and CDR2 sequences are DFQATT and SNEGSKA (reference sequence). Trimming pared 3 bases from V and 8 bases from J, leaving 11 bases between. This CDR3 region has 12 residues. CDR3 residues: CSASGSLHEQFF. Written as DNA, the CDR3 is TGCAGTGCTAGCGGGAGTTTGCATGAGCAGTTCTTC.

Note on this clonotype: The germline gene is not matched at one end of the junction; a read error may be the cause. The chain combines TRBV10-3 with TRBJ1-2; D remains ambiguous. Germline V gene data show CDR1 as ENHRY and CDR2 as SYGVKD. This CDR3 has 14 residues. CDR3 nucleotides: TGTGCCATCAGTGGTGCAGATTCGAGCTATGACTACACCTTC. This translates into CAISGADSSYDYTF.

With respect to this clonotype: An end of the junction does not agree with germline; a read error may underlie this. The V call is TRBV5-1, the J call TRBJ2-2; perhaps TRBD1 as D (6 bases). CDR1 SGHRS and CDR2 YFSETQ come from the germline V gene. There are 13 residues in the CDR3. DNA for the CDR3: TGCGCCAGCAGCCCCCGGGACACCGGGAAGCTGTTTTTT. Protein sequence: CASSPRDTGKLFF.

This clonotype has at least ten counts. The chain couples TRBV27 to TRBJ1-2; 8 bases map to TRBD1. V lost 6 bases and J lost 0; bases outside the gene matches: 3. The CDR3 is made up of 14 amino acids. The V gene's germline CDR1 is MNHEY and CDR2 SMNVEV (reference sequence). The CDR3 DNA follows: TGTGCCAGCAGCATACAGGGGGCTAACTATGGCTACACCTTC. This codes for CASSIQGANYGYTF.

This clonotype was seen a few times. This chain uses TRBV29-1 with TRBJ2-7, with 11 positions matching TRBD1. Germline CDR1 is SQVTM and CDR2 is ANQGSEA. Trimming at V came to 4 bases and at J to 6 bases, leaving 5 bases not matched to a gene. This CDR3 is built from 13 residues. CDR3 DNA sequence: TGCAGCGTTGGGGGACAGGGGGGTGGCGAGCAGTACTTC. Protein sequence: CSVGGQGGGEQYF.

V and J are TRBV6-5 and TRBJ2-1; tentative D call: TRBD2 (5 bases). V dropped 0 bases and J dropped 6 bases, with 12 bases sitting between them. Per germline, CDR1 MNHEY and CDR2 SVGAGI. The CDR3 is 15 residues long. The CDR3 nucleotides read TGTGCCAGCAGTTACTCGAGGGCGGAAACCAATGAGCAGTTCTTC. It is translated as CASSYSRAETNEQFF.

The chain has TRBV15 and TRBJ2-1; D unclear. Germline lookup yields CDR1 LNHNV and CDR2 YYDKDF (reference sequence). Trimming removed 1 base at V and 6 bases at J, with 13 bases between. The CDR3 runs to 15 residues. CDR3 amino acids: CATSRGSPATNEQFF. The DNA for the CDR3 is TGTGCCACCAGCAGAGGAAGCCCAGCCACCAATGAGCAGTTCTTC. The full variable domain, rest sourced from reference TRBV15 and TRBJ2-1, is DAMVIQNPRYQVTQFGKPVTLSCSQTLNHNVMYWYQQKSSQAPKLLFHYYDKDFNNEADTPDNFQSRRPNTSFCFLDIRSPGLGDTAMYLCATSRGSPATNEQFFGPGTRLTVL.

The chain is built from TRBV2 and TRBJ2-7, with 7 bases identical to TRBD1. The CDR3 covers 15 residues. V lost 6 bases to trimming and J lost 1 base; unmatched junction nucleotides: 9. Germline CDR1 SNHLY, CDR2 FYNNEI. The CDR3 loop is CASRTDRLGSYEQYF. The DNA of the CDR3 is TGTGCCAGCAGGACGGACAGGCTGGGGTCCTACGAGCAGTACTTC. Filled out from reference TRBV2 and TRBJ2-7, the complete variable domain reads EPEVTQTPSHQVTQMGQEVILRCVPISNHLYFYWYRQILGQKVEFLVSFYNNEISEKSEIFDDQFSVERPDGSNFTLKIRSTKLEDSAMYFCASRTDRLGSYEQYFGPGTRLTVT.

The V call is TRBV6-6, the J call TRBJ1-4, with a weak D call TRBD1 (6 bases). Germline V gives CDR1 MNHNY, CDR2 SVGAGI (reference sequence). The CDR3 loop spans 14 amino acids. V was cut by 2 bases and J by 8 bases, with 12 bases left in between. In DNA form, the CDR3 reads TGTGCCAGCAGTTACGGGCAGGGGAACGAAAAACTGTTTTTT. Its protein is CASSYGQGNEKLFF.

The chain recombines TRBV27 with TRBJ2-3, with 8 bases matching TRBD2. V lost 1 base to trimming and J lost 3 bases; unmatched junction nucleotides: 6. The length of the CDR3 is 16 residues. The germline V gene has CDR1 MNHEY and CDR2 SMNVEV (reference sequence). DNA of the CDR3: TGTGCCAGCAGTTTATGGCTAGCGGGCGGGACAGATACGCAGTATTTT. This encodes CASSLWLAGGTDTQYF.

The sample holds one count of this clonotype. This sequence joins TRBV7-9 and TRBJ1-1, with a possible D match to TRBD1 (5 bases). In germline, CDR1 is SEHNR, CDR2 FQNEAQ (reference sequence). The CDR3 runs 14 residues. V was pared by 5 bases and J by 0 bases, with 10 bases between. The CDR3 DNA sequence: TGTGCCAGCAGCCACCTCAGGGTGAACACTGAAGCTTTCTTT. Translating gives CASSHLRVNTEAFF.

J is TRBJ2-1 and V is TRBV28, with D tentatively TRBD2 (5 bases). Looked up from germline, CDR1 is MDHEN and CDR2 is SYDVKM. The CDR3 is 16 amino acids. With 5 bases removed from V and 0 bases from J, the gap between germline ends came to 14 bases. The chain's CDR3 is CASSPHSGSSYNEQFF. CDR3 sequence (DNA): TGTGCCAGCAGTCCCCATTCGGGAAGCTCCTACAATGAGCAGTTCTTC. Full variable domain (rest looked up from reference TRBV28 and TRBJ2-1): DVKVTQSSRYLVKRTGEKVFLECVQDMDHENMFWYRQDPGLGLRLIYFSYDVKMKEKGDIPEGYSVSREKKERFSLILESASTNQTSMYLCASSPHSGSSYNEQFFGPGTRLTVL.

This clonotype showed up just a few times. This chain connects TRBV7-2 to TRBJ1-6; 8 bases are a match to TRBD1. This CDR3 comprises 15 residues. The V gene end was trimmed by 2 bases and the J gene end by 10 bases; junction bases not matched to a gene: 7. The germline V gene encodes CDR1 SGHTA and CDR2 FQGNSA. CDR3: CASSLFYRGDSPLHF. For the CDR3, the DNA is TGTGCCAGCAGCTTATTTTACAGGGGGGACTCACCCCTCCACTTT.

The V gene is TRBV12-3 or TRBV12-4, the J gene TRBJ1-4, with D maybe TRBD1 (5 bases). This CDR3 has 16 amino acids. V dropped 6 bases and J dropped 9 bases, with 23 bases sitting between them. As DNA, the CDR3 is TGTGCCAGCAGCCATCGCTTGGGCGAGAGGGGAAAAAAACTGTTTTTT. Its translation is CASSHRLGERGKKLFF.